Each of the 16 T cell receptor beta chains below was sequenced from the same sample in a study of metastatic and nonmetastatic thyroid tumors. No treatment had been given to any patient before thyroid surgery. TCRdb reassembled clones from the PCR reads with MiXCR. The repertoire holds some 20,000 clones, 25% to 35% seen once, with about 11% in the top ten. The source material was tumor tissue. The receptors stem from a female donor with papillary thyroid cancer or a benign thyroid nodule (not recorded which). Some clones in this sample may be carry-over from other donors' samples.

This clone was observed many times. A read error may be the cause here, since a much bigger clone is one base away. The V and J genes are TRBV10-2 and TRBJ1-2, with D possibly being TRBD1 (6 bases). The CDR3 covers 13 residues. CDR1 is WSHSY, CDR2 SAAADI, per germline. CDR3 in amino acids: CAGSGGGVDGYTF. The DNA for the CDR3 is TGCGCCGGCAGTGGTGGGGGCGTTGACGGCTACACCTTC.

V gene TRBV5-6 combines with J gene TRBJ2-7; 10 bases are a match to TRBD2. CDR1 is SGHDT and CDR2 is YYEEEE in the germline V gene. J lost 2 bases, V lost 4 bases, and 18 bases had no gene match. This CDR3 region has 19 residues. The CDR3 protein is CASSPDSRTSGLAPYEQYF. The CDR3 bases are TGTGCCAGCAGCCCCGATTCCCGGACGTCGGGACTAGCGCCCTACGAGCAGTACTTC.

By sample fraction, this clone is large (0.1 to 1%). This CDR3 is also generated by other DNA sequences in the sample. This chain connects TRBV3-1 to TRBJ2-1; the match to TRBD2 covers 12 bases. Germline loops: CDR1 LGHDT, CDR2 YNNKEL (reference sequence). This CDR3 spans 14 amino acids. V was pared by 4 bases and J by 6 bases, with 1 base of the junction left unmatched. The chain's CDR3 is CASSLGLAGNEQFF. The CDR3, as DNA: TGTGCCAGCAGCCTGGGACTAGCGGGCAATGAGCAGTTCTTC.

This clone was found a few times. The CDR3 DNA sequence: TGTGCCAGCAGCGCCCCGACGACAGCGAACTCTGGAAACACCATATATTTT. Amino acid sequence: CASSAPTTANSGNTIYF. The chain employs TRBV27 and TRBJ1-3; D might be TRBD1 (5 bases). The CDR3 has 17 residues. Trimming took off 6 bases at V and 0 bases at J, with 18 bases between the two ends. Germline CDR1 MNHEY, CDR2 SMNVEV (reference sequence).

This clone was detected once. A much larger clone sits a single nucleotide away, making a read error possible. The V gene is TRBV7-1, the J gene TRBJ2-1, with 8 bases identical to TRBD1. TRBV7-1 counts as an open reading frame of uncertain function. The V gene end was trimmed by 3 bases and the J gene end by 10 bases; junction bases not matched to a gene: 26. The CDR3 spans 20 residues. CDR3 nucleotides: TGTGCCAGCAGCTCCACGGGATGGACAGGGACCGTTTACTCTGACAGGGAGCAGTTCTTC. Its translation is CASSSTGWTGTVYSDREQFF.

This clone was picked up one time. CDR3 region: CASSAGAFREQFF. Here the CDR3 DNA reads TGTGCCAGCAGCGCTGGTGCTTTTAGAGAGCAGTTCTTC. The chain carries TRBV7-9 and TRBJ2-1; D not certain. The ends were cut back, 5 bases at V and 10 bases at J, with 15 bases in the middle. This CDR3 is 13 amino acids long. From germline, CDR1 is SEHNR and CDR2 FQNEAQ (reference sequence).

J is TRBJ2-7 and V is TRBV11-3; D is ambiguous. This CDR3 comprises 12 residues. Germline-derived CDR1 and CDR2 are SGHNT and YENEEA. The V and J ends lost 4 bases and 4 bases respectively, with 8 bases between them. The CDR3 sequence: CASSSGHYEQYF. CDR3 coding DNA: TGTGCCAGCAGCTCCGGCCATTACGAGCAGTACTTC.

This clone was recorded at least ten times. The rearrangement uses TRBV7-9 and TRBJ2-1; D may be TRBD2 (6 bases). V was shortened by 8 bases and J by 5 bases, with 13 bases between the two germline ends. This CDR3 region has 13 residues. CDR1 SEHNR and CDR2 FQNEAQ come from the germline V gene (reference sequence). CDR3 sequence reads: CASLPWEDNEQFF. The CDR3 nucleotides are TGTGCCAGCTTACCATGGGAGGACAATGAGCAGTTCTTC.

This clone occurred a few times. One junction end does not reproduce the germline sequence, and a read error may be involved. The chain combines TRBV28 with TRBJ2-7; 10 bases agree with TRBD2. Germline assignment: CDR1 MDHEN and CDR2 SYDVKM. This CDR3 is 16 amino acids long. CDR3 in DNA: TGTGCCAGCTTATGCCTAGCGGGAGAGGTCGGTTACGAGCATTACTTC. Protein sequence: CASLCLAGEVGYEHYF. The full variable domain, rest sourced from reference TRBV28 and TRBJ2-7, is DVKVTQSSRYLVKRTGEKVFLECVQDMDHENMFWYRQDPGLGLRLIYFSYDVKMKEKGDIPEGYSVSREKKERFSLILESASTNQTSMYLCASLCLAGEVGYEHYFGPGTRLTVT.

The chain has TRBV11-2 and TRBJ2-3; TRBD1 aligns across 7 bases. Germline V lookup: CDR1 SGHAT, CDR2 FQNNGV. Unmatched junction bases numbered 7, after V lost 6 bases and J lost 1 base. The CDR3 consists of 15 residues. The CDR3 DNA is TGTGCCAGCAGACTACAGGGGTCTTGCACAGATACGCAGTATTTT. Translated: CASRLQGSCTDTQYF.

This CDR3 reads CASSEALAGGGEQFF. The CDR3 DNA sequence: TGCGCCAGCAGTGAAGCGCTAGCTGGAGGAGGGGAGCAGTTCTTC. V is TRBV10-2 and J is TRBJ2-1, with D perhaps matching TRBD2 (6 bases). V shed 3 bases and J shed 10 bases, with 19 bases lying between them. The CDR3 has 15 amino acids. From germline, CDR1 is WSHSY and CDR2 SAAADI.

V and J are TRBV20-1 and TRBJ2-7; possibly TRBD2 for D (5 bases). Trimming shortened V by 6 bases and J by 2 bases, and 14 bases separated the two germline ends. Germline CDR1 reads DFQATT; CDR2 reads SNEGSKA (reference sequence). This CDR3 contains 13 residues. The CDR3 is CSAKSPGTYEQYF. CDR3 nucleotides: TGCAGTGCCAAGTCCCCGGGAACCTACGAGCAGTACTTC.

The gene calls are TRBV7-9 and TRBJ2-5; the D gene could be TRBD1 or TRBD2 (5 bases each). This CDR3 spans 16 amino acids. Germline CDR1 SEHNR, CDR2 FQNEAQ (reference sequence). Trimming pared 5 bases from V and 2 bases from J, leaving 18 bases between. The CDR3 DNA sequence: TGTGCCAGCAGCCCGAGCTGGATGGGGGTACAAGAGACCCAGTACTTC. Amino acids: CASSPSWMGVQETQYF.

In its sample, this clone was seen many times. The sample contains more than one DNA sequence encoding this CDR3. This chain links TRBV5-1 with TRBJ2-1; 8 nucleotides match TRBD2. J lost 4 bases, V lost 5 bases, and 5 bases had no gene match. Germline assignment: CDR1 SGHRS and CDR2 YFSETQ. The length of the CDR3 is 14 residues. DNA of the CDR3: TGCGCCAGCAGACTAGCGGAAACTTACAATGAGCAGTTCTTC. It translates to CASRLAETYNEQFF.

This rearrangement joins TRBV13 to TRBJ1-3, with a weak D call TRBD1 (6 bases). The CDR3 is made up of 15 amino acids. With 5 bases removed from V and 0 bases from J, the gap between germline ends came to 11 bases. Germline V gene sequence: CDR1 PRHDT, CDR2 FYEKMQ (reference sequence). The CDR3 nucleotides are TGTGCCAGCAGCCGGGACACCAGCTCTGGAAACACCATATATTTT. Its protein product is CASSRDTSSGNTIYF. Combining the CDR3 with reference TRBV13 and TRBJ1-3 gives the whole variable domain AAGVIQSPRHLIKEKRETATLKCYPIPRHDTVYWYQQGPGQDPQFLISFYEKMQSDKGSIPDRFSAQQFSDYHSELNMSSLELGDSALYFCASSRDTSSGNTIYFGEGSWLTVV.

J is TRBJ1-3 and V is TRBV6-2 or TRBV6-3; D perhaps matches TRBD1 (5 bases). The length of the CDR3 is 15 residues. Trimming cost V 4 bases and J 0 bases, with 10 bases left between them. Germline CDR1 reads MNHEY; CDR2 reads SVGEGT. CDR3 in amino acids: CASSWEGTSGNTIYF. DNA for the CDR3: TGTGCCAGCAGTTGGGAGGGGACCTCTGGAAACACCATATATTTT.